These 30 T cell receptor beta chains originate from one sample sequenced in a study of cytotoxic CD8 clonotypes in ibrutinib-treated CLL. Only in-frame clones appear in the TCRdb table, and some are missing; sequencing was by immunoSEQ multiplex PCR. This table holds approximately 200,000 clones, 72% found once. The source was PBMCs, collected after 24 months of ibrutinib treatment. These receptors were obtained from a human donor with chronic lymphocytic leukemia.

This clone was seen a handful of times. The rearrangement links TRBV7-3 to TRBJ2-6; D remains ambiguous. The CDR3 is 15 residues long. The germline V and J ends were trimmed by 2 bases and 2 bases, with 7 bases remaining between them. The germline V gene encodes CDR1 SGHTA and CDR2 FQGTGA. The CDR3 is CASSLSAAGANVLTF. The CDR3, as DNA: TGTGCCAGCAGCTTATCGGCTGCTGGGGCCAACGTCCTGACTTTC.

The chain uses TRBV10-3 and TRBJ1-2; tentatively, D is TRBD1 (5 bases). The CDR3 runs 14 residues. CDR1 is ENHRY and CDR2 is SYGVKD in the germline V gene. The ends were cut back, 3 bases at V and 7 bases at J, with 15 bases in the middle. DNA for the CDR3: TGTGCCATCAGTGACGCGGGTAGGGGCCCTGGCTACACCTTC. Encoded protein: CAISDAGRGPGYTF.

A few counts support this clone. The chain joins TRBV28 to TRBJ2-3, with D perhaps TRBD1 (5 bases). CDR1 and CDR2 (germline): MDHEN, SYDVKM. The CDR3 contains 15 residues. V dropped 6 bases and J dropped 3 bases, with 16 bases sitting between them. Written as DNA, the CDR3 is TGTGCCAGCAGGTATTGGGGCCGACGTACAGATACGCAGTATTTT. Translating it yields CASRYWGRRTDTQYF.

V gene TRBV28 combines with J gene TRBJ2-1; TRBD2 aligns across 10 bases. Germline V CDR1 and CDR2: MDHEN, SYDVKM. Trimming removed 6 bases from V and 8 bases from J; junction bases left unmatched: 10. This CDR3 contains 15 residues. CDR3 DNA: TGTGCCAGCAGGTCCACTAGCGGGATTTTGTATGAGCAGTTCTTC. Its protein product is CASRSTSGILYEQFF.

V usage is TRBV28 and J usage is TRBJ2-1; D possibly corresponds to TRBD2 (5 bases). There are 15 residues in the CDR3. The V gene lost 5 bases and the J gene lost 0 bases, with 11 bases spanning the gap. Germline V lookup: CDR1 MDHEN, CDR2 SYDVKM. CDR3 DNA: TGTGCCAGCAGTCCTCTAGGGAGCTCCTACAATGAGCAGTTCTTC. Its protein is CASSPLGSSYNEQFF.

The chain recombines TRBV9 with TRBJ2-7; a weak D match, TRBD2 (5 bases). This CDR3 comprises 12 residues. The germline CDR1 and CDR2 sequences are SGDLS and YYNGEE. V dropped 2 bases and J dropped 6 bases, with 9 bases sitting between them. In DNA form, the CDR3 reads TGTGCCAGCAGCGTGTCCGCGGGCGAGCAGTACTTC. Translating gives CASSVSAGEQYF.

This chain joins TRBV7-2 and TRBJ1-5; the D is unclear. Germline V lookup: CDR1 SGHTA, CDR2 FQGNSA. The CDR3 length is 17 residues. Deletions cut 5 bases from V and 0 bases from J, with 17 bases between. The CDR3 loop is CASSHGEGKYSNQPQHF. For the CDR3, the DNA is TGTGCCAGCAGCCACGGGGAAGGGAAATATAGCAATCAGCCCCAGCATTTT. The whole variable domain, filled in from reference TRBV7-2 and TRBJ1-5, reads GAGVSQSPSNKVTEKGKDVELRCDPISGHTALYWYRQSLGQGLEFLIYFQGNSAPDKSGLPSDRFSAERTGGSVSTLTIQRTQQEDSAVYLCASSHGEGKYSNQPQHFGDGTRLSIL.

The gene calls are TRBV29-1 and TRBJ1-1; D possibly corresponds to TRBD1 (6 bases). V was pared by 4 bases and J by 1 base, with 22 bases between. Germline-derived CDR1 and CDR2 are SQVTM and ANQGSEA. The CDR3 has 17 residues. CDR3 residues: CSVALQGYWGENTEAFF. CDR3 DNA sequence: TGCAGCGTTGCGCTTCAGGGGTACTGGGGGGAGAACACTGAAGCTTTCTTT.

The chain combines TRBV4-3 with TRBJ1-4; D is perhaps TRBD1 (5 bases). CDR1 is LGHNA, CDR2 YSLEER, per germline. The V gene lost 0 bases and the J gene lost 0 bases, with 11 bases spanning the gap. The CDR3 has 17 amino acids. The CDR3 protein is CASSQDPDTATNEKLFF. The CDR3 DNA is TGCGCCAGCAGCCAAGATCCGGACACAGCAACTAATGAAAAACTGTTTTTT.

This CDR3 reads CASSLPRDSFRYGYTF. In DNA, the CDR3 is TGTGCCAGCAGTTTACCCCGGGACAGCTTTCGGTATGGCTACACCTTC. The chain has TRBV28 and TRBJ1-2; TRBD1 matches at 7 bases. V gave up 2 bases and J gave up 5 bases; unmatched junction bases: 11. The germline V gene has CDR1 MDHEN and CDR2 SYDVKM. There are 16 residues in the CDR3.

The chain employs TRBV9 and TRBJ2-4; TRBD1 matches 9 bases. The CDR3 runs to 20 residues. Trimming cost V 0 bases and J 1 base; bases outside gene matches: 14. Per germline, CDR1 SGDLS and CDR2 YYNGEE. CDR3 DNA: TGTGCCAGCAGCGTAGGTCTCAAGGAGGGGACAGGGCTGGCCAAAAACATTCAGTACTTC. Translating gives CASSVGLKEGTGLAKNIQYF.

The rearrangement links TRBV7-8 to TRBJ2-1; D is uncertain. The CDR3 has 13 amino acids. Germline V gene sequence: CDR1 SGHVS, CDR2 FQNEAQ. The V and J ends lost 6 bases and 4 bases respectively, with 10 bases between them. DNA for the CDR3: TGTGCCAGCAGGCCCGATATGTACAATGAGCAGTTCTTC. It encodes CASRPDMYNEQFF.

The rearrangement uses TRBV4-3 and TRBJ2-1; the match to TRBD2 covers 7 bases. CDR1 and CDR2 from the germline V gene are LGHNA and YSLEER. This CDR3 comprises 16 residues. Germline trimming cut 4 bases from V and 2 bases from J; bases unmatched to any gene: 8. The CDR3 DNA reads as TGCGCCAGCAGCCCGAGCTGGCGGGAGCCCTACAATGAGCAGTTCTTC. The encoded protein is CASSPSWREPYNEQFF.

This clone was counted a single time. V and J are TRBV7-2 and TRBJ2-5; 9 bases fit TRBD1. V was pared by 3 bases and J by 2 bases, with 4 bases of the junction left unmatched. The CDR3 runs 15 residues. Germline CDR1 and CDR2: SGHTA and FQGNSA. CDR3 residues: CASSFDRGVQETQYF. In DNA form, the CDR3 reads TGTGCCAGCAGCTTCGACAGGGGGGTACAAGAGACCCAGTACTTC.

The V and J genes are TRBV4-1 and TRBJ2-2; D not resolved. The CDR3 spans 11 residues. V was pared by 6 bases and J by 3 bases, with 2 bases between. Germline values: CDR1 MGHRA, CDR2 YSYEKL. The CDR3 spells CASRDTGELFF. The CDR3 nucleotides are TGCGCCAGCAGGGACACCGGGGAGCTGTTTTTT.

The chain employs TRBV10-1 and TRBJ2-2, with 8 positions matching TRBD2. Germline V gene sequence: CDR1 WNHNN, CDR2 SYGVQD (reference sequence). V lost 8 bases, J lost 1 base, and 6 bases stayed unmatched. This CDR3 is 15 amino acids long. The CDR3: CASRLARGNTGELFF. Here the CDR3 DNA reads TGCGCCAGCCGACTAGCGAGGGGGAACACCGGGGAGCTGTTTTTT.

The chain joins TRBV10-3 to TRBJ2-1; 14 bases line up with TRBD2. With V trimmed by 6 bases and J by 7 bases, 17 bases remained unmatched. The CDR3 runs 19 residues. Germline CDR1 reads ENHRY; CDR2 reads SYGVKD. CDR3 bases: TGTGCCATCAGCATCTCCCCCGGCCTGGGACTAGCGGGAGCTAATGAGCAGTTCTTC. Its protein product is CAISISPGLGLAGANEQFF.

J is TRBJ2-7 and V is TRBV29-1; possible D gene TRBD2, 5 bases. V lost 0 bases, J lost 2 bases, and 20 bases lay in between. Germline CDR1 is SQVTM and CDR2 is ANQGSEA. This CDR3 comprises 17 residues. The DNA for the CDR3 is TGCAGCGTTGAAGAGTGGGGAGCTGGCCTACCCCCCTACGAGCAGTACTTC. This sequence encodes CSVEEWGAGLPPYEQYF.

The chain uses TRBV18 and TRBJ2-1; 9 nucleotides align to TRBD2. CDR1 is KGHSH and CDR2 is LQKENI in the germline V gene. The J segment lost 0 bases and the V segment lost 0 bases, leaving 6 bases of the junction unmatched. The CDR3 is 18 amino acids. The CDR3 loop is CASSPPAVAGASYNEQFF. CDR3 coding DNA: TGTGCCAGCTCACCACCGGCGGTAGCGGGAGCCTCCTACAATGAGCAGTTCTTC.

The gene calls are TRBV30 and TRBJ1-6; TRBD1 aligns across 8 bases. Per the germline V gene, CDR1 is GTSNPN and CDR2 is SVGIG (reference sequence). The V gene end was trimmed by 3 bases and the J gene end by 7 bases; junction bases not matched to a gene: 2. The CDR3 extends over 13 amino acids. This CDR3 reads CAWRDRENSPLHF. CDR3 in DNA: TGTGCCTGGAGGGACAGGGAGAATTCACCCCTCCACTTT.

The sample holds a few counts of this clone. The V and J genes are TRBV7-2 and TRBJ2-7; D is unclear. V was cut by 3 bases and J by 2 bases, with 8 bases left in between. In germline, CDR1 is SGHTA, CDR2 FQGNSA. The CDR3 extends over 13 amino acids. CDR3 DNA: TGTGCCAGCAGCTTCGCGGAGACCTACGAGCAGTACTTC. It specifies CASSFAETYEQYF.

The genes are TRBV29-1 and TRBJ2-3; 8 bases match TRBD1. The germline V gene has CDR1 SQVTM and CDR2 ANQGSEA. The junction had 9 bases not matched to a gene; V was cut back by 7 bases and J by 3 bases. This CDR3 contains 14 residues. The CDR3 here is CSADDRGRTDTQYF. As DNA, the CDR3 is TGCAGCGCTGATGACAGGGGTCGTACAGATACGCAGTATTTT.

This clone is a singleton in its sample. The rearrangement links TRBV9 to TRBJ1-2; D gene ambiguous. The CDR3 runs 16 residues. Germline assignment: CDR1 SGDLS and CDR2 YYNGEE. V lost 0 bases, J lost 7 bases, and 19 bases lay in between. The CDR3 bases are TGTGCCAGCAGCGTAGGGCAGGCAATCCTTTCGGGTGGCTACACCTTC. Translation: CASSVGQAILSGGYTF.

DNA for the CDR3: TGTGCCAGTATGGTAAAAGAAATCACCGGGGAGCTGTTTTTT. This encodes CASMVKEITGELFF. The rearrangement links TRBV19 to TRBJ2-2; D is undetermined. Per the germline V gene, CDR1 is LNHDA and CDR2 is SQIVND (reference sequence). This CDR3 is built from 14 residues. Trimming pared 7 bases from V and 4 bases from J, leaving 13 bases between.

This chain links TRBV6-5 with TRBJ1-3; unclear D gene. This CDR3 contains 13 residues. V lost 2 bases, J lost 1 base, and 3 bases lay in between. Germline V gene sequence: CDR1 MNHEY, CDR2 SVGAGI. CDR3 region: CASSYPSGNTIYF. In DNA, the CDR3 is TGTGCCAGCAGTTACCCGTCTGGAAACACCATATATTTT.

This clone was found once. This chain links TRBV5-6 with TRBJ1-2; D remains unclear. Germline CDR1 and CDR2: SGHDT and YYEEEE. V was trimmed by 2 bases and J by 4 bases, leaving 12 bases between them. The CDR3 consists of 14 residues. The DNA for the CDR3 is TGTGCCAGCAGCTTCATCTTCTTACCCTATGGCTACACCTTC. Translated: CASSFIFLPYGYTF. Complete variable domain (other parts from reference TRBV5-6 and TRBJ1-2): DAGVTQSPTHLIKTRGQQVTLRCSPKSGHDTVSWYQQALGQGPQFIFQYYEEEERQRGNFPDRFSGHQFPNYSSELNVNALLLGDSALYLCASSFIFLPYGYTFGSGTRLTVV.

The V and J genes are TRBV5-1 and TRBJ2-7, with TRBD1 matching 9 bases. CDR3 size: 14 residues. Trimming removed 4 bases from V and 5 bases from J; junction bases left unmatched: 7. The germline V gene encodes CDR1 SGHRS and CDR2 YFSETQ. The CDR3 DNA reads as TGCGCCAGCAGCCCCAGGACAGGGGAGGACGAGCAGTACTTC. Translation gives CASSPRTGEDEQYF.

The chain recombines TRBV30 with TRBJ2-1; the D gene is possibly TRBD1 (6 bases). The length of the CDR3 is 15 residues. CDR1 is GTSNPN and CDR2 is SVGIG in the germline V gene (reference sequence). The ends were cut back, 0 bases at V and 8 bases at J, with 17 bases in the middle. The CDR3 region has the DNA TGTGCCTGGAGTGTTGACAGGCCTCCCCGGGATGAGCAGTTCTTC. Its protein is CAWSVDRPPRDEQFF.

This chain joins TRBV5-1 and TRBJ1-2; D might be TRBD1 (6 bases). Trimming left V 4 bases short and J 4 bases short, with 14 bases between. Looked up from germline, CDR1 is SGHRS and CDR2 is YFSETQ. CDR3 length: 14 residues. CDR3 in amino acids: CASSPRTEPYGYTF. The DNA for the CDR3 is TGCGCCAGCAGCCCACGGACAGAGCCCTATGGCTACACCTTC.

The chain carries TRBV5-6 and TRBJ2-7; tentatively, D is TRBD2 (7 bases). The germline V gene encodes CDR1 SGHDT and CDR2 YYEEEE. V was cut by 1 base and J by 6 bases, with 14 bases left in between. The CDR3 consists of 14 residues. The CDR3 sequence: CASSLRRGRLEQYF. Written as DNA, the CDR3 is TGTGCCAGCAGCTTGAGGCGGGGGCGCCTCGAGCAGTACTTC.